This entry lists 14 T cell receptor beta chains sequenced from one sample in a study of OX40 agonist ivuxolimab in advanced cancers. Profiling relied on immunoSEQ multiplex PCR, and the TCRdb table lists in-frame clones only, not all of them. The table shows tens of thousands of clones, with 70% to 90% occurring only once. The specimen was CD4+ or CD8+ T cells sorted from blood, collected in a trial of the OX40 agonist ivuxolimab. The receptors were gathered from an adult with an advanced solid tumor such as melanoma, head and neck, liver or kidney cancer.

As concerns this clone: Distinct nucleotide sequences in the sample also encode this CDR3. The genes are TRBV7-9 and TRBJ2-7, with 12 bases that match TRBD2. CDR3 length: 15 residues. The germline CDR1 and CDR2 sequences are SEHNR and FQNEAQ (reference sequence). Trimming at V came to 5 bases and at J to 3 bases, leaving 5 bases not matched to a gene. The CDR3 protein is CASSGGLAGLYEQYF. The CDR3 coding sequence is TGTGCCAGCAGCGGAGGACTAGCGGGGCTCTACGAGCAGTACTTC.

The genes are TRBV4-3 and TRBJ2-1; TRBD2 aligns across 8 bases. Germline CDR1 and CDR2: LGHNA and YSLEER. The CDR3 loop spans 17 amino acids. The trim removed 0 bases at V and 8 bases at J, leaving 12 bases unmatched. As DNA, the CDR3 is TGCGCCAGCAGCCAAGATAAGCAACTAGCGGCTTGGGATGAGCAGTTCTTC. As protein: CASSQDKQLAAWDEQFF.

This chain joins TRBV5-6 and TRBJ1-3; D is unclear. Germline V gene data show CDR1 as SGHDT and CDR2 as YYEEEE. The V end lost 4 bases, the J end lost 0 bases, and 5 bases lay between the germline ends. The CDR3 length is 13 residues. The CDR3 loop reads CASSLSSGNTIYF. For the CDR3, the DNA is TGTGCCAGCAGCCTGAGCTCTGGAAACACCATATATTTT. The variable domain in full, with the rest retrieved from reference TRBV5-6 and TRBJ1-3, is DAGVTQSPTHLIKTRGQQVTLRCSPKSGHDTVSWYQQALGQGPQFIFQYYEEEERQRGNFPDRFSGHQFPNYSSELNVNALLLGDSALYLCASSLSSGNTIYFGEGSWLTVV.

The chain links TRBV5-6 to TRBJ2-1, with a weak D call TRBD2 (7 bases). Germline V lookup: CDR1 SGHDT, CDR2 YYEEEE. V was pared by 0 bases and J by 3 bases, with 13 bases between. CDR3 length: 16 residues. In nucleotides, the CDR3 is TGTGCCAGCAGCTTGGCTTGGGGGGGGCTCTACAATGAGCAGTTCTTC. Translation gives CASSLAWGGLYNEQFF.

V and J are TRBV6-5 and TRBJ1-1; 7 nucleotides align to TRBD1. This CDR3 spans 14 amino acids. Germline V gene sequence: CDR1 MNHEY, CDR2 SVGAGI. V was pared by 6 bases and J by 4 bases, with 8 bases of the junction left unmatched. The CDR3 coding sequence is TGTGCCAGCAGCCATTACCGGGACAGCACTGAAGCTTTCTTT. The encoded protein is CASSHYRDSTEAFF.

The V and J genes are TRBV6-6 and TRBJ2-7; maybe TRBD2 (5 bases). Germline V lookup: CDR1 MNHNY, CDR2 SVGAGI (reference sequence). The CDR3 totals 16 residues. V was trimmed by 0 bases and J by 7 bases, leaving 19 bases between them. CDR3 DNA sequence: TGTGCCAGCAGTTACTCCCGAGGGCCAGTCTCGAAAGAGCAGTACTTC. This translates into CASSYSRGPVSKEQYF.

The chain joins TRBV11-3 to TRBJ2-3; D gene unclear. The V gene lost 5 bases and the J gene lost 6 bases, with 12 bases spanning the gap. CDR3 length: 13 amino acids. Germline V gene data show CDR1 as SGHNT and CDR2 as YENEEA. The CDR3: CASSPLDEDTQYF. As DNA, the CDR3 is TGTGCCAGCAGCCCGCTTGACGAGGATACGCAGTATTTT.

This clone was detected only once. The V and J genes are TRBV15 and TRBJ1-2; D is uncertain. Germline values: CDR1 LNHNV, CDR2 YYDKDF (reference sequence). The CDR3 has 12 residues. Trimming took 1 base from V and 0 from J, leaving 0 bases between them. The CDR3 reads CATSRANYGYTF. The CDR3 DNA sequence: TGTGCCACCAGCAGAGCTAACTATGGCTACACCTTC.

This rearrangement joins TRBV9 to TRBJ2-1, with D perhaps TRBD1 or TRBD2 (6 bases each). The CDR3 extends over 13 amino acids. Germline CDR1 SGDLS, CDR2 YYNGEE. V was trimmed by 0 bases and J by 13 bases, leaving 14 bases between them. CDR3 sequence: CASSVGGGGKQFF. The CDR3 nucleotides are TGTGCCAGCAGCGTAGGAGGAGGGGGGAAACAGTTCTTC.

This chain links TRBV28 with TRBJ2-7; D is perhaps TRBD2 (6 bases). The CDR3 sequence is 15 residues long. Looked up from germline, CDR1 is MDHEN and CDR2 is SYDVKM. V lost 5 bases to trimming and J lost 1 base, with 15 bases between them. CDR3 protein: CASSVDYDTSYEQYF. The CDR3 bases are TGTGCCAGCAGTGTGGACTACGACACTTCCTACGAGCAGTACTTC.

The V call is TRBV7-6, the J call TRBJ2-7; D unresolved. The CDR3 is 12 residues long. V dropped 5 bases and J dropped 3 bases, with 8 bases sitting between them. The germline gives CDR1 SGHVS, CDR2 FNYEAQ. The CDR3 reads CASSAGLYEQYF. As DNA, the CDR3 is TGTGCCAGCAGCGCAGGCCTCTACGAGCAGTACTTC.

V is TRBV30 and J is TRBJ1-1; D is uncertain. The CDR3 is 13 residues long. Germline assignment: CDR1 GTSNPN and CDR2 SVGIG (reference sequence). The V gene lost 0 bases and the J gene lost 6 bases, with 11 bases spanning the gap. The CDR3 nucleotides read TGTGCCTGGAGTGTAGAGGTAAAGGCTGAAGCTTTCTTT. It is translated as CAWSVEVKAEAFF.

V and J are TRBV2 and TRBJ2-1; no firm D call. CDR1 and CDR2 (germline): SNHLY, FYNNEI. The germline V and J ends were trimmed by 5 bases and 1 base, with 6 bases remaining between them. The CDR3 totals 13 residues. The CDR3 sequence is CASSTDSYNEQFF. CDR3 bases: TGTGCCAGCAGTACGGATTCCTACAATGAGCAGTTCTTC.

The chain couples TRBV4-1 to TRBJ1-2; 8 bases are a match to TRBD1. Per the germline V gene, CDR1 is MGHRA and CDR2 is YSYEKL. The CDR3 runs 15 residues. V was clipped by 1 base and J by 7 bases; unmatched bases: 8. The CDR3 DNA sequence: TGCGCCAGCAGCCAAGTCCGGACAGGGACGGGTGGCTACACCTTC. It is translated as CASSQVRTGTGGYTF.